What follows are 29 T cell receptor beta chains derived from one specimen sequenced in a study of radiotherapy plus CTLA-4 blockade in lung cancer. Some clones are missing from TCRdb's copy, which holds only in-frame ones; the method was immunoSEQ multiplex PCR. Among about 77,000 clones listed, roughly 80% were seen once. This sample comprised peripheral blood, obtained from a patient treated with radiotherapy plus ipilimumab. The receptor source for this set is a human donor with non-small cell lung cancer whose response to radiotherapy plus ipilimumab could not be evaluated.

J is TRBJ1-1 and V is TRBV25-1; 8 bases fit TRBD1. Germline CDR1 reads MGHDK; CDR2 reads SYGVNS. Trimming cost V 4 bases and J 5 bases; bases outside gene matches: 3. CDR3 size: 13 residues. In DNA form, the CDR3 reads TGTGCCAGCAGTGCAGGGGGCCGAACTGAAGCTTTCTTT. Protein: CASSAGGRTEAFF.

The J gene is TRBJ2-6, the V gene TRBV19, with TRBD2 identical over 7 bases. The V gene's germline CDR1 is LNHDA and CDR2 SQIVND (reference sequence). The junction had 7 bases not matched to a gene; V was cut back by 2 bases and J by 0 bases. The CDR3 extends over 18 amino acids. DNA of the CDR3: TGTGCCAGTAGTATATCGGGGAGGGGTTTCTCTGGGGCCAACGTCCTGACTTTC. It encodes CASSISGRGFSGANVLTF. The complete variable domain, with remaining parts taken from reference TRBV19 and TRBJ2-6, reads DGGITQSPKYLFRKEGQNVTLSCEQNLNHDAMYWYRQDPGQGLRLIYYSQIVNDFQKGDIAEGYSVSREKKESFPLTVTSAQKNPTAFYLCASSISGRGFSGANVLTFGAGSRLTVL.

V is TRBV5-5 and J is TRBJ1-2; D gene uncertain. There are 15 residues in the CDR3. Between the trimmed V and J ends, which lost 0 bases and 0 bases, there was a span of 9 bases. In germline, CDR1 is SGHKS, CDR2 YYEKEE (reference sequence). CDR3 sequence (DNA): TGTGCCAGCAGCTTGGTGCCAGGTTCTAACTATGGCTACACCTTC. Amino acid sequence: CASSLVPGSNYGYTF.

The chain joins TRBV29-1 to TRBJ2-7, with TRBD1 identical over 8 bases. V shed 7 bases, J shed 3 bases, and the junction held 8 bases outside the gene matches. CDR3 length: 13 amino acids. The V gene's germline CDR1 is SQVTM and CDR2 ANQGSEA. This CDR3 reads CSATLDRGYEQYF. CDR3 sequence (DNA): TGCAGCGCCACCCTTGACAGGGGCTACGAGCAGTACTTC.

The chain couples TRBV10-1 to TRBJ1-2, with 7 bases that match TRBD1. In germline, CDR1 is WNHNN, CDR2 SYGVQD (reference sequence). The trim removed 6 bases at V and 4 bases at J, leaving 5 bases unmatched. This CDR3 has 13 amino acids. CDR3 loop: CASSPGQSYGYTF. CDR3 DNA sequence: TGCGCCAGCAGCCCGGGACAGAGCTATGGCTACACCTTC.

This chain links TRBV28 with TRBJ1-4; TRBD1 is a possible D gene (6 bases). V gave up 10 bases and J gave up 7 bases, with 19 bases separating them. This CDR3 comprises 14 residues. From germline, CDR1 is MDHEN and CDR2 SYDVKM. CDR3 amino acids: CATGLQGAVEKLFF. In DNA form, the CDR3 reads TGTGCCACCGGATTACAGGGAGCCGTTGAAAAACTGTTTTTT.

This clone has a single count. The chain couples TRBV2 to TRBJ2-3, with 15 bases identical to TRBD2. The V and J ends lost 2 bases and 3 bases, in that order; junction bases with no gene match: 6. Germline CDR1 is SNHLY and CDR2 is FYNNEI. CDR3 length: 18 amino acids. CDR3 in amino acids: CASSESGLAGGPTDTQYF. The CDR3 DNA is TGTGCCAGCAGTGAATCAGGACTAGCGGGGGGGCCTACAGATACGCAGTATTTT.

This chain joins TRBV10-1 and TRBJ2-3; 11 bases map to TRBD2. With 1 base clipped from V and 3 bases from J, the junction kept 6 bases outside the gene matches. This CDR3 contains 17 residues. Germline CDR1 WNHNN, CDR2 SYGVQD (reference sequence). The CDR3 loop reads CASSEWSSGGMTDTQYF. DNA for the CDR3: TGCGCCAGCAGTGAGTGGTCTAGCGGGGGGATGACAGATACGCAGTATTTT.

V is TRBV7-2 and J is TRBJ1-4, with a weak D call TRBD1 (6 bases). Germline CDR1 and CDR2: SGHTA and FQGNSA. This CDR3 comprises 15 residues. The ends were cut back, 1 base at V and 8 bases at J, with 14 bases in the middle. CDR3 nucleotide sequence: TGTGCCAGCAGCTTAGGCGGCAGGGGCGGGGAAAAACTGTTTTTT. Residues: CASSLGGRGGEKLFF.

The chain recombines TRBV6-6 with TRBJ2-7; tentative D call: TRBD2 (5 bases). Germline V gives CDR1 MNHNY, CDR2 SVGAGI (reference sequence). V was clipped by 3 bases and J by 5 bases, with 8 bases between them. The CDR3 loop spans 12 amino acids. The CDR3 is CASSYEGNEQYF. CDR3 sequence (DNA): TGTGCCAGCAGTTATGAGGGAAACGAGCAGTACTTC.

The gene calls are TRBV10-1 and TRBJ1-1; 7 nucleotides align to TRBD1. The CDR3 length is 15 residues. V shed 4 bases, J shed 4 bases, and the junction held 9 bases outside the gene matches. Germline V CDR1 and CDR2: WNHNN, SYGVQD (reference sequence). CDR3 amino acids: CASSALTGSPTEAFF. DNA of the CDR3: TGCGCCAGCAGTGCCTTGACAGGGAGTCCCACTGAAGCTTTCTTT.

This clone occurred a few times. The V and J genes are TRBV19 and TRBJ1-3; D not certain. The V and J ends lost 3 bases and 0 bases respectively, with 9 bases between them. From germline, CDR1 is LNHDA and CDR2 SQIVND (reference sequence). The CDR3 has 15 residues. The CDR3 DNA reads as TGTGCCAGTAGTATCTCCGCACTCTCTGGAAACACCATATATTTT. It specifies CASSISALSGNTIYF. The variable domain in full, completed from reference TRBV19 and TRBJ1-3, reads DGGITQSPKYLFRKEGQNVTLSCEQNLNHDAMYWYRQDPGQGLRLIYYSQIVNDFQKGDIAEGYSVSREKKESFPLTVTSAQKNPTAFYLCASSISALSGNTIYFGEGSWLTVV.

The J gene is TRBJ2-1, the V gene TRBV10-3; 7 positions agree with TRBD2. The germline CDR1 and CDR2 sequences are ENHRY and SYGVKD. V shed 3 bases and J 1 base; nucleotides not matched to a gene: 3. This CDR3 spans 15 amino acids. The CDR3 coding sequence is TGTGCCATCAGTGACTCGGGGGGTTCCTACAATGAGCAGTTCTTC. It yields the protein CAISDSGGSYNEQFF.

V gene TRBV30 combines with J gene TRBJ1-2, with D possibly being TRBD1 (6 bases). The CDR3 is 11 residues long. In germline, CDR1 is GTSNPN, CDR2 SVGIG (reference sequence). The V and J ends lost 6 bases and 4 bases respectively, with 9 bases between them. DNA for the CDR3: TGTGCCTGCAACAGGGTCTATGGCTACACCTTC. Translation gives CACNRVYGYTF.

This clone was counted a few times. The J gene is TRBJ2-3, the V gene TRBV9; TRBD2 agrees at 13 bases. The CDR3 has 17 amino acids. From germline, CDR1 is SGDLS and CDR2 YYNGEE. J gave up 0 bases and V 5 bases, and 6 bases lay outside the gene matches. CDR3 bases: TGTGCCAGCAGAGGGACTAGCGGGAACGCTAGCACAGATACGCAGTATTTT. Its translation is CASRGTSGNASTDTQYF.

This chain uses TRBV5-4 with TRBJ2-1, with 11 bases aligning to TRBD2. J gave up 4 bases and V 4 bases, and 4 bases lay outside the gene matches. CDR3 size: 15 residues. Germline loops: CDR1 SGHNT, CDR2 YYREEE (reference sequence). The CDR3 sequence is CASSQGTSGYNEQFF. DNA of the CDR3: TGTGCCAGCAGCCAGGGGACTAGCGGATACAATGAGCAGTTCTTC.

The chain recombines TRBV20-1 with TRBJ2-7; D might be TRBD1 (5 bases). The CDR3 covers 11 residues. From germline, CDR1 is DFQATT and CDR2 SNEGSKA (reference sequence). V was pared by 4 bases and J by 4 bases, with 8 bases between. CDR3 protein: CSAKTDYEQYF. The CDR3 DNA reads as TGCAGTGCTAAGACAGATTACGAGCAGTACTTC.

The gene calls are TRBV4-1 and TRBJ1-2, with D perhaps TRBD1 (6 bases). Germline loops: CDR1 MGHRA, CDR2 YSYEKL. V was clipped by 0 bases and J by 0 bases, with 11 bases between them. This CDR3 spans 16 amino acids. CDR3 coding DNA: TGCGCCAGCAGCCAAGATGACGGGACACCTAACTATGGCTACACCTTC. Its protein product is CASSQDDGTPNYGYTF.

The CDR3 DNA follows: TGTGCCAGCTCACCTCCCGGGACAGACCCTCGTGGGGGTGAGCAGTTCTTC. Amino acids: CASSPPGTDPRGGEQFF. V usage is TRBV18 and J usage is TRBJ2-1; 7 bases align to TRBD1. Germline loops: CDR1 KGHSH, CDR2 LQKENI. The junction had 17 bases not matched to a gene; V was cut back by 3 bases and J by 9 bases. The CDR3 spans 17 residues.

The rearrangement joins TRBV9 to TRBJ1-1, with TRBD1 matching over 11 bases. Germline assignment: CDR1 SGDLS and CDR2 YYNGEE. This CDR3 has 15 residues. The junction had 6 bases not matched to a gene; V was cut back by 3 bases and J by 5 bases. The CDR3 DNA follows: TGTGCCAGCAGCGCGAGGGGACAGGGGGGAACTGAAGCTTTCTTT. The encoded protein is CASSARGQGGTEAFF.

The rearrangement links TRBV5-1 to TRBJ1-1; the match to TRBD1 covers 7 bases. CDR1 and CDR2 from the germline V gene are SGHRS and YFSETQ. This CDR3 has 15 amino acids. V lost 2 bases and J lost 1; bases outside the gene matches: 5. The CDR3 is CASSFQGVRNTEAFF. DNA for the CDR3: TGCGCCAGCAGCTTTCAGGGGGTAAGGAACACTGAAGCTTTCTTT.

This clone was counted only a few times. V and J are TRBV7-9 and TRBJ1-6; no reliable D call. The CDR3 contains 13 residues. Germline CDR1 SEHNR, CDR2 FQNEAQ (reference sequence). V was clipped by 7 bases and J by 4 bases, with 8 bases between them. CDR3 sequence: CASTRTYNSPLHF. Here the CDR3 DNA reads TGTGCCAGCACACGGACTTATAATTCACCCCTCCACTTT.

This chain uses TRBV7-3 with TRBJ1-1, with TRBD1 as a possible D gene (6 bases). Deletions cut 1 base from V and 3 bases from J, with 30 bases between. The CDR3 covers 21 residues. Germline values: CDR1 SGHTA, CDR2 FQGTGA. CDR3 sequence reads: CASSLKGGLGRGAVGDTEAFF. The DNA of the CDR3 is TGTGCCAGCAGCTTAAAAGGGGGTCTGGGGAGGGGGGCAGTAGGTGACACTGAAGCTTTCTTT.

The chain employs TRBV5-1 and TRBJ2-7; 13 nucleotides line up with TRBD2. CDR3 length: 18 amino acids. V was pared by 0 bases and J by 4 bases, with 10 bases of the junction left unmatched. Per the germline V gene, CDR1 is SGHRS and CDR2 is YFSETQ. CDR3 loop: CASSLGLAGGLGWYEQYF. The CDR3 coding sequence is TGCGCCAGCAGCTTGGGACTAGCGGGGGGATTGGGTTGGTACGAGCAGTACTTC.

The rearrangement uses TRBV19 and TRBJ2-7; weak D call: TRBD1 (6 bases). The CDR3 has 14 amino acids. Germline CDR1 is LNHDA and CDR2 is SQIVND (reference sequence). Trimming removed 3 bases from V and 4 bases from J, with 13 bases in between. This CDR3 is CASSIFGRGYEQYF. The DNA for the CDR3 is TGTGCCAGTAGTATCTTTGGCAGGGGATACGAGCAGTACTTC. Full variable domain (outside the CDR3, taken from reference TRBV19 and TRBJ2-7): DGGITQSPKYLFRKEGQNVTLSCEQNLNHDAMYWYRQDPGQGLRLIYYSQIVNDFQKGDIAEGYSVSREKKESFPLTVTSAQKNPTAFYLCASSIFGRGYEQYFGPGTRLTVT.

This chain connects TRBV28 to TRBJ1-1, with D possibly being TRBD1 (6 bases). V lost 2 bases to trimming and J lost 9 bases, with 16 bases between them. This CDR3 comprises 14 residues. CDR1 is MDHEN, CDR2 SYDVKM, per germline. CDR3 protein: CASSLEWAGAQAFF. CDR3 DNA: TGTGCCAGCAGTTTAGAGTGGGCGGGGGCACAAGCTTTCTTT.

The V gene is TRBV18, the J gene TRBJ2-1; no reliable D call. Germline-derived CDR1 and CDR2 are KGHSH and LQKENI. V lost 3 bases and J lost 6, with 9 bases in between. This CDR3 comprises 13 residues. CDR3 amino acids: CASSPTAGNEQFF. The CDR3 coding sequence is TGTGCCAGCTCACCCACAGCAGGCAATGAGCAGTTCTTC.

The chain has TRBV5-5 and TRBJ2-3; 9 bases map to TRBD2. The CDR3 has 15 amino acids. Germline values: CDR1 SGHKS, CDR2 YYEKEE (reference sequence). V lost 5 bases, J lost 3 bases, and 7 bases stayed unmatched. The CDR3 is CASRFLAGLTDTQYF. Here the CDR3 DNA reads TGTGCCAGCAGGTTCCTAGCGGGGTTGACAGATACGCAGTATTTT.

The chain recombines TRBV15 with TRBJ2-1; 7 bases fit TRBD2. In germline, CDR1 is LNHNV, CDR2 YYDKDF (reference sequence). J was trimmed by 5 bases and V by 2 bases; bases with no gene match: 15. This CDR3 spans 18 amino acids. The CDR3 nucleotides are TGTGCCACCAGCAGACCTCAAGGGGCTCGGGGGGTTCACAATGAGCAGTTCTTC. Translated, it gives CATSRPQGARGVHNEQFF.